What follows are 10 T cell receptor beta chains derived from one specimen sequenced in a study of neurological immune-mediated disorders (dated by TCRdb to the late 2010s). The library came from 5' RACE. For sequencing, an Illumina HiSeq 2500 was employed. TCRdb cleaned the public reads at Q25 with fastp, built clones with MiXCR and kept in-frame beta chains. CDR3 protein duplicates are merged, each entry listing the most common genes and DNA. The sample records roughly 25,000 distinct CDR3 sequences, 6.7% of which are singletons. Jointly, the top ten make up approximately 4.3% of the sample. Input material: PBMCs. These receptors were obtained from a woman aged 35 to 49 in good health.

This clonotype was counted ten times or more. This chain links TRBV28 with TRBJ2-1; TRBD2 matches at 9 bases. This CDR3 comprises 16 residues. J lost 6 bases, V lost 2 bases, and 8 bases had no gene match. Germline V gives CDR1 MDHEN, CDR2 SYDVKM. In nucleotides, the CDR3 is TGTGCCAGCAGTTTAGATAATAGCGGGAGAAGCAATGAGCAGTTCTTC. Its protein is CASSLDNSGRSNEQFF. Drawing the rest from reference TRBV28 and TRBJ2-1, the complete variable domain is DVKVTQSSRYLVKRTGEKVFLECVQDMDHENMFWYRQDPGLGLRLIYFSYDVKMKEKGDIPEGYSVSREKKERFSLILESASTNQTSMYLCASSLDNSGRSNEQFFGPGTRLTVL.

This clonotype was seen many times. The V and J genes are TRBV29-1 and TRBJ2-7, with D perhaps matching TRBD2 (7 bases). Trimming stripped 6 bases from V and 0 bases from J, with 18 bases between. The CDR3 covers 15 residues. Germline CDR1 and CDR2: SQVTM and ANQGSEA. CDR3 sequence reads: CSVGEGGTSSYEQYF. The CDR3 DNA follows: TGCAGCGTCGGGGAGGGGGGGACAAGCTCCTACGAGCAGTACTTC.

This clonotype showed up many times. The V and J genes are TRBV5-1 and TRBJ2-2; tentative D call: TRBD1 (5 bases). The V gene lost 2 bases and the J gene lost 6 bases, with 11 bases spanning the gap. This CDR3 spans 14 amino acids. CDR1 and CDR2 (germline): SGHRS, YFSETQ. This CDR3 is CASSLIQVAGELFF. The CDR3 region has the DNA TGCGCCAGCAGCTTAATACAGGTGGCCGGGGAGCTGTTTTTT. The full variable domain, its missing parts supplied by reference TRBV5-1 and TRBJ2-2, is KAGVTQTPRYLIKTRGQQVTLSCSPISGHRSVSWYQQTPGQGLQFLFEYFSETQRNKGNFPGRFSGRQFSNSRSEMNVSTLELGDSALYLCASSLIQVAGELFFGEGSRLTVL.

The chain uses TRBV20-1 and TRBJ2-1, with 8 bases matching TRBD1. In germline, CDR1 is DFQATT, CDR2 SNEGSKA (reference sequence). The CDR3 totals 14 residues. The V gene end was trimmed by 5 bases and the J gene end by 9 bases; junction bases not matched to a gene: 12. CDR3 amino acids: CSAAAVQGVAEQFF. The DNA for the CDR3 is TGCAGTGCTGCGGCGGTACAGGGGGTAGCTGAGCAGTTCTTC.

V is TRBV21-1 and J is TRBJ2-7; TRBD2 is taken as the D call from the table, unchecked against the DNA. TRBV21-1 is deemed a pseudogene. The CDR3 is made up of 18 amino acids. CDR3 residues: CASSKSVPSGRRNYEQYF. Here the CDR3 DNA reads TGTGCCAGCAGCAAATCGGTACCTAGCGGGAGACGGAACTACGAGCAGTACTTC.

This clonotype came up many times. In DNA, the CDR3 is TGTGCCAGCGGGACTAGCGGACGCACAGATACGCAGTATTTT. Protein: CASGTSGRTDTQYF. This chain uses TRBV6-5 with TRBJ2-3; 11 nucleotides line up with TRBD2. J lost 1 base, V lost 8 bases, and 2 bases had no gene match. The CDR3 is made up of 14 amino acids. Germline lookup yields CDR1 MNHEY and CDR2 SVGAGI.

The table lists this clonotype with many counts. CDR3 sequence: CASSMGQGYNQPQHF. The CDR3 DNA is TGTGCCAGCAGCATGGGACAGGGCTACAATCAGCCCCAGCATTTT. J is TRBJ1-5 and V is TRBV5-5, with TRBD1 matching 9 bases. V was clipped by 4 bases and J by 3 bases; unmatched bases: 5. The CDR3 spans 15 residues. In germline, CDR1 is SGHKS, CDR2 YYEKEE (reference sequence).

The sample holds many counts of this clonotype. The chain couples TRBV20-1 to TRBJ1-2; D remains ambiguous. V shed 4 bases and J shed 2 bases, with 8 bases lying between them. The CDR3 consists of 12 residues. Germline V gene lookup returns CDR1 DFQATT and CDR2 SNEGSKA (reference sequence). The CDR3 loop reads CSATDGNYGYTF. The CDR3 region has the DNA TGCAGTGCTACGGACGGGAACTATGGCTACACCTTC.

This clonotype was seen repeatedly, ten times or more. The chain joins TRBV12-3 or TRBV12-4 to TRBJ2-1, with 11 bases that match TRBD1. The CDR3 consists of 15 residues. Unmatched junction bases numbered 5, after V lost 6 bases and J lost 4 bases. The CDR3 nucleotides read TGTGCCAGCAGCCCGGACAGGGGGCATTACAATGAGCAGTTCTTC. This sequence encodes CASSPDRGHYNEQFF.

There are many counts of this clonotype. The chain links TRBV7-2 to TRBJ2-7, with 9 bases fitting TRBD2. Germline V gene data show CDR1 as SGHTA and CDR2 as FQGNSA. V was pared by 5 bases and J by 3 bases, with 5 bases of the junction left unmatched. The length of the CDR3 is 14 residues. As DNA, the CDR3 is TGTGCCAGCAGCCCCCGGCGGGAGGGCTACGAGCAGTACTTC. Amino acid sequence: CASSPRREGYEQYF.